This TCR beta chain was sequenced in a study of blood T cells in healthy people across ages. CDR3 length equals 16 residues. Looked up from germline, CDR1 is SGHTA and CDR2 is FQGNSA. Deletions cut 4 bases from V and 3 bases from J, with 17 bases between. This clonotype was seen many times. The authors ran a second PCR of about 6 to 11 cycles using a sample-barcoded 5' primer and a J-beta primer mix. TCRdb independently ran MiXCR on the 5' RACE reads; one entry per CDR3 protein. The data show some 760,000 distinct CDR3 sequences, with 20% to 30% seen just once and 3% to 4% held by the top ten. The data were also submitted as part of a second study, on T cells of mothers and their children.

The sequence derives from a boy aged 10-17 years in good health. Source material: blood. The gene calls are TRBV7-2 and TRBJ2-3; D is possibly TRBD1 (5 bases). The CDR3, as DNA: TGTGCCAGCAGCTCCTCCAGGGTATCCGGGACAGATACGCAGTATTTT. It yields the protein CASSSSRVSGTDTQYF.